These T cell receptor beta chains were read from a single sample in a study of radiotherapy plus CTLA-4 blockade in lung cancer. Clones were read by immunoSEQ multiplex PCR, and TCRdb kept only the in-frame ones, dropping some. The sample comprises 75,000 to 95,000 clones, around 72% of which are singletons, and around 15% rests with the top ten. This material consisted of peripheral blood, taken from a patient treated with radiotherapy plus ipilimumab. Every receptor here comes from a human donor with non-small cell lung cancer that progressed on radiotherapy plus ipilimumab. Both conserved end residues are part of each CDR3.

V gene,J gene,CDR3 length,CDR3 protein
TRBV10-2,TRBJ1-5,18,CASSQRAGGGGSNQPQHF
TRBV27,TRBJ2-5,14,CASSRLAGDETQYF
TRBV7-2,TRBJ2-1,17,CASSPRAGGSSYNEQFF
TRBV7-9,TRBJ2-7,16,CASSLGQVISGDEQYF
TRBV18,TRBJ1-1,13,CASSWTGATEAFF
TRBV7-9,TRBJ1-3,15,CASSLETSSGNTIYF
TRBV5-1,TRBJ2-7,13,CASSLEGAGEQYF
TRBV11-2,TRBJ1-6,14,CASSSEQVNSPLHF
TRBV7-8,TRBJ1-1,13,CASSGRAGTEAFF
TRBV28,TRBJ1-2,14,CASSLEGALRGYTF
TRBV7-8,TRBJ2-5,14,CASSSRTGQETQYF
TRBV30,TRBJ2-7,12,CAWGRSSYEQYF
TRBV29-1,TRBJ2-1,13,CSAGAGSHNEQFF
TRBV7-8,TRBJ1-5,14,CASSLGGAGQPQHF
TRBV13,TRBJ2-5,11,CASSARETQYF
TRBV7-2,TRBJ2-2,16,CASSSRTSGNTGELFF
TRBV28,TRBJ2-2,15,CASSTGQVNTGELFF
TRBV7-9,TRBJ1-4,12,CASSLLGDRLFF
TRBV11-2,TRBJ2-2,16,CASSSQGAWVTGELFF
TRBV6-1,TRBJ1-1,13,CASRWDRSTEAFF
TRBV28,TRBJ2-4,20,CASSSHRGTSGANAKNIQYF
TRBV4-1,TRBJ1-2,15,CASSEQGTGDGGYTF
TRBV9,TRBJ1-2,16,CASSGGRGTANYGYTF
TRBV7-2,TRBJ2-1,16,CASSPVRGSSYNEQFF
TRBV2,TRBJ2-7,15,CASSEVLGTDYEQYF
TRBV5-1,TRBJ2-3,14,CASKAQGASDTQYF
TRBV15,TRBJ2-1,16,CATSRDLGGAYNEQFF
TRBV6-1,TRBJ2-1,16,CASSEEPGGPLNEQFF
TRBV7-6,TRBJ2-3,13,CASSPLRGDTQYF
TRBV11-2,TRBJ2-7,13,CASSPRNPYEQYF
TRBV5-1,TRBJ2-7,15,CASSIQGLADSEQYF
TRBV19,TRBJ1-2,16,CASSLPLGTALYGYTF
TRBV13,TRBJ2-1,13,CASSSTSGNEQFF
TRBV11-3,TRBJ2-3,17,CASSLDRGQGEADTQYF
TRBV7-6,TRBJ1-4,17,CASSLGLRPATNEKLFF
TRBV7-9,TRBJ2-7,13,CASSLSGGYEQYF
TRBV23-1,TRBJ1-5,16,CASSTWTGRIHQPQHF
TRBV5-1,TRBJ1-5,14,CASSPLGENQPQHF
TRBV29-1,TRBJ1-5,13,CSVGDSPNQPQHF
TRBV4-2,TRBJ2-7,17,CASSEGLPQGSSYEQYF
TRBV7-8,TRBJ2-7,15,CASSLGDGPSYEQYF